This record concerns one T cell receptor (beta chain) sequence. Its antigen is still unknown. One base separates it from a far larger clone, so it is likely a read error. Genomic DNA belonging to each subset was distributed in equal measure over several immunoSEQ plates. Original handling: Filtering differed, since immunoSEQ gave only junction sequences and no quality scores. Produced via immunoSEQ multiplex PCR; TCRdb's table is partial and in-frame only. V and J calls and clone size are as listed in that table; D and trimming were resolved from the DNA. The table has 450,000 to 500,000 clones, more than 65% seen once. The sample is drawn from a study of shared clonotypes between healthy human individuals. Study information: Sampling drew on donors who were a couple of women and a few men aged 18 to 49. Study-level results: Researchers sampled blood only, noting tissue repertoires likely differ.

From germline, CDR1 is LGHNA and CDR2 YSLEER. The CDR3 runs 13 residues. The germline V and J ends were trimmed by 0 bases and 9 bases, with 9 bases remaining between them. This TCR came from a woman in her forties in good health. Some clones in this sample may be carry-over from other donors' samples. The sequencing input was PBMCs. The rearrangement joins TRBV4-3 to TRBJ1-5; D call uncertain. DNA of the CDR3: TGCGCCAGCAGCCAAGATCGGGAACGGCCCCAGCATTTT. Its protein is CASSQDRERPQHF.